This entry is about one TCR beta chain. What it recognizes is unknown. The germline V and J ends were trimmed by 5 bases and 6 bases, with 12 bases remaining between them. CDR3 length: 13 amino acids. The germline CDR1 and CDR2 sequences are SGHTA and FQGTGA. Time point denoted: technical triplicate 2. TCRdb re-called the 5' RACE reads through MiXCR, storing one row per CDR3 protein. Of about 55,000 distinct CDR3 sequences in the sample, about 24% are singletons; the top ten hold about 4.5%. The data stem from a study of neurological immune-mediated disorders. General observations from the study: The level of TCR clonal expansion was highest in patients with HTLV-1-associated myelopathy and lowest in multiple sclerosis, where it fell below the level seen in healthy controls.

The sequence came from a man aged 60-69 years with HTLV-1-associated myelopathy (HAM/TSP). This rearrangement joins TRBV7-3 to TRBJ2-3, with D perhaps given as TRBD1 or TRBD2 (5 bases each). Sequenced material: PBMCs. The CDR3 coding sequence is TGTGCCAGCAGCGGGACCCCCGCCGATACGCAGTATTTT. This encodes CASSGTPADTQYF.